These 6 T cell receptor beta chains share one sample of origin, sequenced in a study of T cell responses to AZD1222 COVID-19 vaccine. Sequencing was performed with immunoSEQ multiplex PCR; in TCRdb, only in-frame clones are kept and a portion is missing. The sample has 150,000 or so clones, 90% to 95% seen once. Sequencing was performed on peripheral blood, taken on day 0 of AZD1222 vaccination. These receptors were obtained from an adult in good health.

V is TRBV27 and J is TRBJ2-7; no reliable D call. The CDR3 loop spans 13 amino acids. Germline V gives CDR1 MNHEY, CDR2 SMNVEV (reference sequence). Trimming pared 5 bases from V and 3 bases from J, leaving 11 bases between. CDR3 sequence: CASSLSNSYEQYF. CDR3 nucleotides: TGTGCCAGCAGTCTTAGCAACAGCTACGAGCAGTACTTC.

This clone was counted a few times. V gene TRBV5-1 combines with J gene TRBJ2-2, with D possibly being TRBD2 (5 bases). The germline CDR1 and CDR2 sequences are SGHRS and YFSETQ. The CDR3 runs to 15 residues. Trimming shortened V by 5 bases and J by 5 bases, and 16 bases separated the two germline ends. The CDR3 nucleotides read TGCGCCAGCAGTGAACAGACACTAGTGACCGGGGAGCTGTTTTTT. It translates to CASSEQTLVTGELFF.

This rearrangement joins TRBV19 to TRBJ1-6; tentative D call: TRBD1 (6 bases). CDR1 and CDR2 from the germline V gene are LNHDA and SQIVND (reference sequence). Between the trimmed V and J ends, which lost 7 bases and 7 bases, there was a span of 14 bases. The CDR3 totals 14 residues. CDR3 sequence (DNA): TGTGCCAGTAAGAGGGGGTCGGGGAATTCACCCCTCCACTTT. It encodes CASKRGSGNSPLHF.

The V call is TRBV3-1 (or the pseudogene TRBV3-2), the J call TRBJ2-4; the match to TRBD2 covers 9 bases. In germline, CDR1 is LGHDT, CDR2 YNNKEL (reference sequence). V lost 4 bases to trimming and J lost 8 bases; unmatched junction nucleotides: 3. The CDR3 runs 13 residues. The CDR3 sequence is CASSLASGDIQYF. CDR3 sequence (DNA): TGTGCCAGCAGCCTTGCTAGCGGGGACATTCAGTACTTC.

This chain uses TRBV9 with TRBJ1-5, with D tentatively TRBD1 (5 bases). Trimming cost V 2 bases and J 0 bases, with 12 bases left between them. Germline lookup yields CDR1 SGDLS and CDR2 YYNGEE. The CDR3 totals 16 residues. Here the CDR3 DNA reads TGTGCCAGCAGCGTTGGCGACAGAGATAGCAATCAGCCCCAGCATTTT. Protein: CASSVGDRDSNQPQHF.

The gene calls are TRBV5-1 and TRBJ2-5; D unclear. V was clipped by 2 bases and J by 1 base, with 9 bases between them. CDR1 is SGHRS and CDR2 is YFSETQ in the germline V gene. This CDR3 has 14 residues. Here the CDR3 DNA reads TGCGCCAGCAGCTTTGAAGGTAGCCAAGAGACCCAGTACTTC. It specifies CASSFEGSQETQYF.